This TCR beta chain was identified during a study of a mutant IDH1 vaccine in newly diagnosed glioma. CDR1 and CDR2 from the germline V gene are SGHDN and FVKESK. The CDR3 totals 15 residues. With 4 bases removed from V and 2 bases from J, the gap between germline ends came to 12 bases. The time point denotes: week 11, during vaccination. One vaccine dose held 300 ug of mutant IDH1 20-mer peptide and came with topical imiquimod. TCRdb's table, derived via immunoSEQ multiplex PCR, lists solely in-frame clones and lacks some. This sample has under 150,000 clones, with 90% found just once. As for this clone: Its antigen is currently unknown.

The sample consisted of PBMCs, taken from a glioma patient whose treatment included an IDH1 peptide vaccine. The origin of this receptor is a woman between 45 and 65 years old with glioma. The chain is built from TRBV14 and TRBJ2-1, with a tentative D call TRBD2 (6 bases). Written as DNA, the CDR3 is TGTGCCAGCAGCCTACGACTAGGAACCTACAATGAGCAGTTCTTC. It codes for CASSLRLGTYNEQFF.